The source of this TCR beta chain is a study of response to subunit inactivated influenza vaccine. One entry per CDR3 protein, called by TCRdb with MiXCR from the RT-PCR reads. This sample has more than 600,000 distinct CDR3 sequences, with approximately 17% found just once. V was clipped by 3 bases and J by 5 bases; unmatched bases: 6. This CDR3 region has 14 residues. Germline CDR1 SEHNR, CDR2 FQNEAQ (reference sequence). The sequence derives from a man between 45 and 60 years old who received an inactivated influenza vaccine. Sequencing used PBMCs from blood, obtained 4 to 6 days after vaccination. The chain uses TRBV7-9 and TRBJ1-2, with 7 positions matching TRBD1. The CDR3 bases are TGTGCCAGCAGCTTTCATGACAGGGCATATGGCTACACCTTC. Its translation: CASSFHDRAYGYTF. Full variable domain (missing parts from reference TRBV7-9 and TRBJ1-2): DTGVSQNPRHKITKRGQNVTFRCDPISEHNRLYWYRQTLGQGPEFLTYFQNEAQLEKSRLLSDRFSAERPKGSFSTLEIQRTEQGDSAMYLCASSFHDRAYGYTFGSGTRLTVV.